Each of the 28 T cell receptor beta chains below was sequenced from the same sample in a study of response to subunit inactivated influenza vaccine. TCRdb analysed the RT-PCR reads with MiXCR anew, one entry per CDR3 protein. The sample includes around 760,000 distinct CDR3 sequences, approximately 15% of them seen just once. Sequenced material: PBMCs from blood, taken 14 to 15 days before vaccination. The source of these receptors is a man in his fifties who received an inactivated influenza vaccine.

The sample holds a few counts of this clonotype. This chain connects TRBV5-1 to TRBJ2-1, with 10 bases matching TRBD2. Germline V gene data show CDR1 as SGHRS and CDR2 as YFSETQ. This CDR3 is 16 amino acids long. With V trimmed by 3 bases and J by 8 bases, 11 bases remained unmatched. The chain's CDR3 is CASSWTLAGGLDEQFF. DNA for the CDR3: TGCGCCAGCAGCTGGACTTTAGCGGGAGGTCTTGATGAGCAGTTCTTC.

The sample holds many counts of this clonotype. This chain uses TRBV12-3 or TRBV12-4 with TRBJ1-2; D gene unclear. V was shortened by 2 bases and J by 7 bases, with 14 bases between the two germline ends. The CDR3 has 14 residues. The CDR3 DNA is TGTGCCAGCAGTTTAAACTACGGCCGGAGTGGCTACACCTTC. Translation gives CASSLNYGRSGYTF.

This clonotype occurred a few times. V gene TRBV29-1 combines with J gene TRBJ1-2, with D possibly matching TRBD1 (5 bases). V dropped 4 bases and J dropped 4 bases, with 10 bases sitting between them. The CDR3 extends over 12 amino acids. The germline V gene has CDR1 SQVTM and CDR2 ANQGSEA. Written as DNA, the CDR3 is TGCAGCGTTGGGGGCGGATCCTATGGCTACACCTTC. Translation: CSVGGGSYGYTF. Full variable domain (rest looked up from reference TRBV29-1 and TRBJ1-2): SAVISQKPSRDICQRGTSLTIQCQVDSQVTMMFWYRQQPGQSLTLIATANQGSEATYESGFVIDKFPISRPNLTFSTLTVSNMSPEDSSIYLCSVGGGSYGYTFGSGTRLTVV.

The J gene is TRBJ1-5, the V gene TRBV7-2; D may be TRBD1 (5 bases). The CDR3 has 15 residues. V dropped 0 bases and J dropped 7 bases, with 13 bases sitting between them. Per germline, CDR1 SGHTA and CDR2 FQGNSA. The CDR3 DNA reads TGTGCCAGCAGCTTAGCCCTGAACCGACAGCAGCCCCAGCATTTT. Protein sequence: CASSLALNRQQPQHF.

This clonotype was observed many times. This chain uses TRBV2 with TRBJ1-5; 8 nucleotides line up with TRBD1. Looked up from germline, CDR1 is SNHLY and CDR2 is FYNNEI. The CDR3 loop spans 15 amino acids. With 4 bases clipped from V and 9 bases from J, the junction kept 11 bases outside the gene matches. CDR3 protein: CASSVGGTGIGPQHF. CDR3 coding DNA: TGTGCCAGCAGTGTGGGGGGGACAGGCATCGGGCCCCAGCATTTT.

V usage is TRBV5-6 and J usage is TRBJ1-4; D possibly corresponds to TRBD1 (5 bases). This CDR3 spans 15 amino acids. Trimming shortened V by 4 bases and J by 5 bases, and 15 bases separated the two germline ends. Germline V CDR1 and CDR2: SGHDT, YYEEEE. CDR3 DNA: TGTGCCAGCAGCGCCGTGGGACGTCAAAATGAAAAACTGTTTTTT. As protein: CASSAVGRQNEKLFF. The complete variable domain, with remaining parts taken from reference TRBV5-6 and TRBJ1-4, reads DAGVTQSPTHLIKTRGQQVTLRCSPKSGHDTVSWYQQALGQGPQFIFQYYEEEERQRGNFPDRFSGHQFPNYSSELNVNALLLGDSALYLCASSAVGRQNEKLFFGSGTQLSVL.

This chain joins TRBV29-1 and TRBJ2-7; perhaps TRBD2 as D (6 bases). The CDR3 runs 15 residues. The germline CDR1 and CDR2 sequences are SQVTM and ANQGSEA. Trimming removed 4 bases from V and 4 bases from J, with 20 bases in between. In nucleotides, the CDR3 is TGCAGCGTTGCACTAGGAATAGCGGCTCGGTACGAGCAGTACTTC. This encodes CSVALGIAARYEQYF.

In its sample, this clonotype was seen many times. V usage is TRBV20-1 and J usage is TRBJ2-3, with D perhaps TRBD2 (6 bases). This CDR3 spans 13 amino acids. Germline CDR1 is DFQATT and CDR2 is SNEGSKA (reference sequence). The V and J ends lost 5 bases and 6 bases respectively, with 15 bases between them. This CDR3 reads CSAQIRGLDTQYF. In DNA form, the CDR3 reads TGCAGTGCTCAAATCCGGGGGTTGGATACGCAGTATTTT.

V usage is TRBV4-2 and J usage is TRBJ2-3; 8 bases fit TRBD1. V shed 0 bases and J 2 bases; nucleotides not matched to a gene: 7. The germline gives CDR1 LGHNA, CDR2 YNFKEQ. This CDR3 has 17 residues. CDR3 region: CASSQDEGQELTDTQYF. CDR3 bases: TGTGCCAGCAGCCAAGATGAGGGACAGGAACTCACAGATACGCAGTATTTT.

The chain employs TRBV5-1 and TRBJ2-1, with D maybe TRBD2 (6 bases). This CDR3 region has 15 residues. Germline V gene lookup returns CDR1 SGHRS and CDR2 YFSETQ. V shed 0 bases and J shed 3 bases, with 10 bases lying between them. The CDR3, as DNA: TGCGCCAGCAGCTTGGGACGGGACTTCTACAATGAGCAGTTCTTC. Its protein is CASSLGRDFYNEQFF.

The chain recombines TRBV7-6 with TRBJ2-1; D is undetermined. The CDR3 is 13 residues long. CDR1 and CDR2 (germline): SGHVS, FNYEAQ. V was clipped by 3 bases and J by 8 bases, with 11 bases between them. The CDR3 loop reads CASSFSGPDEQFF. CDR3 DNA: TGTGCCAGCAGCTTTTCCGGCCCGGATGAGCAGTTCTTC.

This clonotype came up a few times. The chain couples TRBV4-1 to TRBJ2-4; possibly TRBD2 for D (5 bases). Germline CDR1 is MGHRA and CDR2 is YSYEKL. V was trimmed by 3 bases and J by 9 bases, leaving 12 bases between them. This CDR3 contains 13 residues. As DNA, the CDR3 is TGCGCCAGCAGCCAGGTCCCTCGGGGCATTCAGTACTTC. It encodes CASSQVPRGIQYF.

V is TRBV9 and J is TRBJ2-1; 8 nucleotides line up with TRBD2. This CDR3 comprises 16 residues. In germline, CDR1 is SGDLS, CDR2 YYNGEE. The J segment lost 0 bases and the V segment lost 0 bases, leaving 2 bases of the junction unmatched. The CDR3 nucleotides are TGTGCCAGCAGCGTAGGTAGCGGGGCCTCCTACAATGAGCAGTTCTTC. It codes for CASSVGSGASYNEQFF.

This clonotype was seen only a few times. This chain joins TRBV9 and TRBJ1-4; D gene uncertain. Deletions cut 3 bases from V and 6 bases from J, with 12 bases between. This CDR3 region has 14 residues. The germline gives CDR1 SGDLS, CDR2 YYNGEE. The CDR3 spells CASSGANGHEKLFF. CDR3 nucleotides: TGTGCCAGCAGCGGGGCAAATGGTCATGAAAAACTGTTTTTT.

The table lists this clonotype with a few counts. V and J are TRBV19 and TRBJ2-7; TRBD2 aligns across 8 bases. This CDR3 region has 15 residues. J lost 2 bases, V lost 3 bases, and 6 bases had no gene match. From germline, CDR1 is LNHDA and CDR2 SQIVND (reference sequence). The CDR3 protein is CASSIPGLGTYEQYF. CDR3 in DNA: TGTGCCAGTAGTATCCCGGGACTAGGAACCTACGAGCAGTACTTC.

This clonotype has ten or more counts. The chain couples TRBV19 to TRBJ1-1, with 8 bases that match TRBD1. From germline, CDR1 is LNHDA and CDR2 SQIVND (reference sequence). This CDR3 has 14 residues. The V segment lost 5 bases and the J segment 8 bases; nucleotides outside the gene matches: 10. CDR3 bases: TGTGCCAGTAGTGCTATGGACAGGGTGGGAGAAGCTTTCTTT. This gives the protein CASSAMDRVGEAFF.

This clonotype was seen more than once but under ten times. The chain couples TRBV2 to TRBJ2-3, with D perhaps TRBD1 (8 bases). The CDR3 spans 14 residues. The V end was cut by 11 bases, the J end by 3 bases, with 18 bases between. CDR1 is SNHLY, CDR2 FYNNEI, per germline. CDR3 sequence (DNA): TGTGCCTCCGGGGGGACAGGAGAAACAGATACGCAGTATTTT. This translates into CASGGTGETDTQYF.

The gene calls are TRBV28 and TRBJ2-7, with 12 bases fitting TRBD1. V lost 6 bases, J lost 2 bases, and 8 bases stayed unmatched. Germline CDR1 and CDR2: MDHEN and SYDVKM. The CDR3 runs 16 residues. CDR3 protein: CASRGQGASGAYEQYF. For the CDR3, the DNA is TGTGCCAGCAGGGGACAGGGGGCGTCCGGAGCCTACGAGCAGTACTTC.

This clonotype has a handful of counts. The J gene is TRBJ1-3, the V gene TRBV6-1; 7 bases line up with TRBD1. The CDR3 is 15 amino acids. Germline trimming cut 6 bases from V and 0 bases from J; bases unmatched to any gene: 5. CDR1 is MNHNS, CDR2 SASEGT, per germline. The CDR3 here is CASRPTGRSGNTIYF. The CDR3 region has the DNA TGTGCCAGCAGGCCGACAGGGCGCTCTGGAAACACCATATATTTT.

This clonotype has a handful of counts. The chain joins TRBV12-3 or TRBV12-4 to TRBJ2-2; the D call may be TRBD1 or TRBD2 (5 bases each). CDR3 size: 18 residues. V lost 6 bases to trimming and J lost 6 bases, with 26 bases between them. The CDR3 protein is CASSPVRIPLRGAGELFF. CDR3 bases: TGTGCCAGCAGCCCGGTGAGGATCCCGCTAAGGGGAGCCGGGGAGCTGTTTTTT.

The chain has TRBV7-2 and TRBJ2-3; 9 bases match TRBD2. This CDR3 region has 16 residues. V shed 0 bases, J shed 6 bases, and the junction held 7 bases outside the gene matches. Germline V lookup: CDR1 SGHTA, CDR2 FQGNSA. The CDR3 DNA follows: TGTGCCAGCAGCTTAGCGTGGTCTAGCGGGGTGGATACGCAGTATTTT. Its translation is CASSLAWSSGVDTQYF.

This clonotype occurred a few times. V gene TRBV5-1 combines with J gene TRBJ2-1; TRBD1 might be the D (6 bases). This CDR3 is 15 amino acids long. CDR1 is SGHRS, CDR2 YFSETQ, per germline. The V end lost 0 bases, the J end lost 2 bases, and 9 bases lay between the germline ends. The DNA of the CDR3 is TGCGCCAGCAGCTTGGAAGGACAGACCTACAATGAGCAGTTCTTC. Residues: CASSLEGQTYNEQFF.

This clonotype has just a few counts. The chain is built from TRBV2 and TRBJ1-5; 10 bases align to TRBD1. The germline CDR1 and CDR2 sequences are SNHLY and FYNNEI. Trimming removed 8 bases from V and 6 bases from J; junction bases left unmatched: 4. The CDR3 loop spans 13 amino acids. The CDR3 loop reads CASETGGGQPQHF. The CDR3 region has the DNA TGTGCCAGCGAGACAGGGGGCGGTCAGCCCCAGCATTTT.

This clonotype appeared a few times. The gene calls are TRBV7-2 and TRBJ2-3; D is possibly TRBD2 (6 bases). V lost 1 base, J lost 6 bases, and 20 bases lay in between. This CDR3 has 17 residues. The germline CDR1 and CDR2 sequences are SGHTA and FQGNSA. This chain's CDR3 is CASSLVWLAAAGDTQYF. The DNA for the CDR3 is TGTGCCAGCAGCTTAGTATGGTTAGCGGCAGCTGGGGATACGCAGTATTTT.

This clonotype has just a few counts. The chain is built from TRBV5-1 and TRBJ2-7, with 7 bases lining up with TRBD1. Germline V lookup: CDR1 SGHRS, CDR2 YFSETQ. With 3 bases clipped from V and 3 bases from J, the junction kept 9 bases outside the gene matches. The CDR3 contains 15 residues. CDR3 in amino acids: CASSYTGTAVYEQYF. In nucleotides, the CDR3 is TGCGCCAGCAGCTACACCGGGACAGCTGTCTACGAGCAGTACTTC.

The sample holds a few counts of this clonotype. The chain employs TRBV11-1 and TRBJ1-1; D gene unclear. Per germline, CDR1 SGHAT and CDR2 FQDESV (reference sequence). V was shortened by 8 bases and J by 3 bases, with 16 bases between the two germline ends. The CDR3 covers 14 residues. The CDR3 DNA is TGTGCCAGCCGCGGCAGCCTAATCCACACTGAAGCTTTCTTT. It translates to CASRGSLIHTEAFF.

V usage is TRBV4-2 and J usage is TRBJ2-3; 9 bases align to TRBD2. The CDR3 is made up of 17 amino acids. After removal of 1 base from V and 3 bases from J, the junction contained 8 bases not matched to a gene. Germline loops: CDR1 LGHNA, CDR2 YNFKEQ. The CDR3 DNA is TGTGCCAGCAGCCAAGGCGCCCTCGCGGGGGGGACAGATACGCAGTATTTT. This sequence encodes CASSQGALAGGTDTQYF.

This clonotype appeared many times. This chain connects TRBV5-6 to TRBJ1-5, with D maybe TRBD1 (5 bases). The CDR3 consists of 15 residues. The germline V gene encodes CDR1 SGHDT and CDR2 YYEEEE. V dropped 6 bases and J dropped 3 bases, with 16 bases sitting between them. CDR3 bases: TGTGCCAGCACCACGGGGGTGGGATTCAATCAGCCCCAGCATTTT. It translates to CASTTGVGFNQPQHF.